Sequencing of this T cell receptor (beta chain) was carried out in a study of regulatory dendritic cells for organ transplantation. Study summary: Monocytes received vitamin D3 on days 0 and 4, IL-10 on day 4. Study outcomes and limitations: Regulatory dendritic cells appeared to expand memory CD8+ clones less than mature ones.

The CDR3 covers 12 residues. V was pared by 3 bases and J by 3 bases, with 3 bases between. Germline V lookup: CDR1 SEHNR, CDR2 FQNEAQ (reference sequence). Allogeneic regulatory or mature dendritic cells were co-cultured for less than six days with CFSE-labeled sorted T cells at 1:10. Worth noting for this clone: Antigen unknown.

Sequencing was performed with immunoSEQ multiplex PCR; in TCRdb, only in-frame clones are kept and a portion is missing. This sample has approximately 10,000 clones, with about 85% found just once. The source material was memory CD4+ T cells from blood cultured with dendritic cells. Subset in this sample: CD45RO+ memory T cells. This chain uses TRBV7-9 with TRBJ1-3; D remains unclear. The clonotype comes from a human donor in good health. CDR3 amino acids: CASSFVGNTIYF. The CDR3 region has the DNA TGTGCCAGCAGCTTTGTTGGAAACACCATATATTTT.